The sequence of this TCR beta chain was determined in a study of blood T cell repertoires in COVID-19. Overall study context: Researchers got acute and convalescent COVID-19 samples from the United States, Italy and Spain. From T cells, B-cell-depleted T cells, or PBMCs came the material, which was cDNA or gDNA.

Germline CDR1 and CDR2: KGHSH and LQKENI. Between the trimmed V and J ends, which lost 3 bases and 8 bases, there was a span of 14 bases. The CDR3 runs to 14 residues. In the source study's methods: Amplification with reference gene primers provided the estimates of nucleated cell counts. Sequencing was performed with immunoSEQ multiplex PCR; in TCRdb, only in-frame clones are kept and a portion is missing. That table supplies the V and J calls and clone size; D and trimming were determined from the DNA. The sample includes fewer than 500,000 clones, roughly 77% of them seen just once. Sequenced material: peripheral blood. The chain is built from TRBV18 and TRBJ2-1, with D hard to call. The TCR comes from a human donor with acute or convalescent COVID-19. The donor label of this sample is uncertain. CDR3 in DNA: TGTGCCAGCTCACCGAGGCAGTTTCAGCATGAGCAGTTCTTC. This translates into CASSPRQFQHEQFF.